This passage covers 30 T cell receptor beta chains from one sample sequenced in a study of blood T cell repertoires in COVID-19. Assay: immunoSEQ multiplex PCR; the TCRdb copy retains only in-frame clones and omits some. The profile covers approximately 290,000 clones, with 80% to 95% appearing a single time and 0.95% to 1.2% taken by the ten largest. The sample taken for sequencing was PBMCs or T cells enriched from blood (not recorded which). The source is a woman in her 30s who had recovered from COVID-19.

J is TRBJ1-6 and V is TRBV5-4, with 8 bases fitting TRBD1. J lost 5 bases, V lost 3 bases, and 10 bases had no gene match. Germline CDR1 SGHNT, CDR2 YYREEE (reference sequence). The CDR3 totals 17 residues. This CDR3 is CASSSGGQGDHNSPLHF. Here the CDR3 DNA reads TGTGCCAGCAGCTCCGGCGGACAGGGTGACCATAATTCACCCCTCCACTTT.

This chain uses TRBV5-1 with TRBJ2-1, with D perhaps matching TRBD2 (5 bases). The CDR3 spans 13 residues. Germline V CDR1 and CDR2: SGHRS, YFSETQ. V was clipped by 1 base and J by 8 bases, with 10 bases between them. CDR3 sequence reads: CASSLWESDEQFF. CDR3 nucleotides: TGCGCCAGCAGCTTGTGGGAGAGTGATGAGCAGTTCTTC.

This clone was seen only once. The chain links TRBV19 to TRBJ1-4, with no clear D. The CDR3 extends over 13 amino acids. With 9 bases removed from V and 4 bases from J, the gap between germline ends came to 12 bases. Looked up from germline, CDR1 is LNHDA and CDR2 is SQIVND (reference sequence). The CDR3 coding sequence is TGTGCCAGCAAGGGCGGGGATAATGAAAAACTGTTTTTT. Translation gives CASKGGDNEKLFF.

The CDR3 is CAISGQGSGNTIYF. In DNA, the CDR3 is TGTGCCATCAGTGGACAGGGCTCTGGAAACACCATATATTTT. V gene TRBV10-3 combines with J gene TRBJ1-3, with 7 bases aligning to TRBD1. Germline CDR1 ENHRY, CDR2 SYGVKD. The CDR3 consists of 14 residues. V was clipped by 4 bases and J by 0 bases; unmatched bases: 0.

The rearrangement uses TRBV19 and TRBJ2-7, with 9 positions matching TRBD2. Germline values: CDR1 LNHDA, CDR2 SQIVND (reference sequence). The CDR3 consists of 14 residues. Trimming cost V 8 bases and J 3 bases; bases outside gene matches: 8. The CDR3 region has the DNA TGTGCCAGTCGGCCGCGGGGGGGGAGCTACGAGCAGTACTTC. Translated: CASRPRGGSYEQYF.

The genes are TRBV7-2 and TRBJ1-2; perhaps TRBD1 as D (6 bases). Germline CDR1 is SGHTA and CDR2 is FQGNSA. The CDR3 contains 13 residues. V shed 1 base and J shed 7 bases, with 10 bases lying between them. CDR3 sequence reads: CASSLEDRGGYTF. Here the CDR3 DNA reads TGTGCCAGCAGCTTAGAGGACAGAGGTGGCTACACCTTC.

J is TRBJ1-1 and V is TRBV30; a possible D gene is TRBD1 (5 bases). CDR1 and CDR2 (germline): GTSNPN, SVGIG (reference sequence). V lost 4 bases to trimming and J lost 3 bases, with 12 bases between them. The CDR3 totals 13 residues. The CDR3: CAWNPGGDTEAFF. CDR3 nucleotide sequence: TGTGCCTGGAATCCCGGGGGAGACACTGAAGCTTTCTTT.

This clone has only one observation. The V and J genes are TRBV4-1 and TRBJ1-4; 8 bases line up with TRBD1. With 10 bases clipped from V and 7 bases from J, the junction kept 8 bases outside the gene matches. CDR1 is MGHRA and CDR2 is YSYEKL in the germline V gene. The CDR3 is 13 amino acids. The CDR3 loop is CATLDRGAEKLFF. Here the CDR3 DNA reads TGCGCCACACTAGACAGGGGCGCTGAAAAACTGTTTTTT.

The chain carries TRBV3-1 (or the pseudogene TRBV3-2) and TRBJ2-1; 9 bases line up with TRBD2. V shed 6 bases, J shed 0 bases, and the junction held 15 bases outside the gene matches. The germline gives CDR1 LGHDT, CDR2 YNNKEL (reference sequence). The CDR3 has 19 amino acids. CDR3 DNA sequence: TGTGCCAGCAGTCGATCACCCCAACTTAGCGGGAGCTCCTACAATGAGCAGTTCTTC. It codes for CASSRSPQLSGSSYNEQFF.

This chain joins TRBV10-1 and TRBJ2-1; no firm D call. The CDR3 has 13 amino acids. V was shortened by 10 bases and J by 2 bases, with 12 bases between the two germline ends. Looked up from germline, CDR1 is WNHNN and CDR2 is SYGVQD (reference sequence). CDR3 protein: CATSTGTYNEQFF. In nucleotides, the CDR3 is TGCGCCACAAGTACGGGTACCTACAATGAGCAGTTCTTC.

The genes are TRBV6-5 and TRBJ2-2; perhaps TRBD1 as D (6 bases). This CDR3 is built from 14 residues. Germline V gives CDR1 MNHEY, CDR2 SVGAGI. The CDR3 is CATTYRASTGELFF. CDR3 DNA: TGTGCAACCACCTACAGGGCTTCGACCGGGGAGCTGTTTTTT.

The chain is built from TRBV3-1 (or the pseudogene TRBV3-2) and TRBJ1-6; D unresolved. Germline-derived CDR1 and CDR2 are LGHDT and YNNKEL (reference sequence). The V end lost 5 bases, the J end lost 4 bases, and 9 bases lay between the germline ends. The CDR3 spans 14 residues. In DNA, the CDR3 is TGTGCCAGCAGCTCTCTAAATTATAATTCACCCCTCCACTTT. It translates to CASSSLNYNSPLHF.

V gene TRBV30 combines with J gene TRBJ1-5; the match to TRBD1 covers 10 bases. The CDR3 has 15 amino acids. The germline gives CDR1 GTSNPN, CDR2 SVGIG (reference sequence). J was trimmed by 6 bases and V by 2 bases; bases with no gene match: 7. CDR3 protein: CAWSPGQGLTQPQHF. The CDR3 bases are TGTGCCTGGAGTCCGGGACAGGGGCTGACTCAGCCCCAGCATTTT.

The chain couples TRBV28 to TRBJ1-6; TRBD1 might be the D (5 bases). Germline CDR1 and CDR2: MDHEN and SYDVKM. The CDR3 is 19 amino acids. V dropped 7 bases and J dropped 0 bases, with 22 bases sitting between them. CDR3 residues: CASTMAGLGLGSYNSPLHF. The CDR3, as DNA: TGTGCCAGCACAATGGCGGGATTGGGGCTAGGCTCCTATAATTCACCCCTCCACTTT. Variable domain in full (rest from reference TRBV28 and TRBJ1-6): DVKVTQSSRYLVKRTGEKVFLECVQDMDHENMFWYRQDPGLGLRLIYFSYDVKMKEKGDIPEGYSVSREKKERFSLILESASTNQTSMYLCASTMAGLGLGSYNSPLHFGNGTRLTVT.

The rearrangement links TRBV6-4 to TRBJ1-5; TRBD1 might be the D (5 bases). V was trimmed by 0 bases and J by 0 bases, leaving 9 bases between them. The CDR3 runs to 16 residues. From germline, CDR1 is MRHNA and CDR2 SNTAGT. The CDR3 sequence is CASSDSRQPSNQPQHF. CDR3 DNA: TGTGCCAGCAGTGACTCGAGACAGCCTAGCAATCAGCCCCAGCATTTT.

The chain has TRBV29-1 and TRBJ1-4; D perhaps matches TRBD1 (5 bases). V lost 7 bases to trimming and J lost 8 bases, with 11 bases between them. The CDR3 runs to 11 residues. Germline V gene data show CDR1 as SQVTM and CDR2 as ANQGSEA. Here the CDR3 DNA reads TGCAGCGCTAGGCGGGGGGAAAAACTGTTTTTT. This encodes CSARRGEKLFF.

The chain is built from TRBV28 and TRBJ1-1, with a possible D match to TRBD1 (5 bases). Per the germline V gene, CDR1 is MDHEN and CDR2 is SYDVKM. This CDR3 is 13 amino acids long. The germline V and J ends were trimmed by 3 bases and 11 bases, with 16 bases remaining between them. The CDR3 DNA reads as TGTGCCAGCAGTTTCCGCGGGACTCTGAGGGCTTTCTTT. It codes for CASSFRGTLRAFF.

This clone turned up a few times. This chain connects TRBV5-6 to TRBJ1-6, with D perhaps matching TRBD1 (6 bases). CDR3 length equals 13 residues. CDR1 is SGHDT, CDR2 YYEEEE, per germline. Trimming left V 4 bases short and J 13 bases short, with 15 bases between. This CDR3 is CASSPGGAVPLHF. The CDR3 nucleotides read TGTGCCAGCAGCCCCGGGGGGGCGGTGCCCCTCCACTTT.

The chain uses TRBV7-9 and TRBJ2-7; 8 bases are a match to TRBD2. Germline CDR1 and CDR2: SEHNR and FQNEAQ (reference sequence). Trimming took 4 bases from V and 4 from J; bases not matched to a gene: 9. The CDR3 is 15 residues long. As DNA, the CDR3 is TGTGCCAGCAGCTCCGGGACTAGAAACGTATACGAGCAGTACTTC. Amino acids: CASSSGTRNVYEQYF.

Note on this clone: The same CDR3 arises from other DNA sequences in this sample as well. The chain joins TRBV6-5 to TRBJ2-7, with TRBD1 identical over 10 bases. The CDR3 consists of 13 residues. The germline V gene has CDR1 MNHEY and CDR2 SVGAGI. J gave up 4 bases and V 4 bases, and 1 base lay outside the gene matches. CDR3 nucleotides: TGTGCCAGCAGTTGGGACAGGGGTTACGAGCAGTACTTC. Residues: CASSWDRGYEQYF.

V and J are TRBV15 and TRBJ1-2; D is unresolved. Germline-derived CDR1 and CDR2 are LNHNV and YYDKDF (reference sequence). This CDR3 region has 15 residues. The V and J ends lost 0 bases and 4 bases respectively, with 12 bases between them. The CDR3, as DNA: TGTGCCACCAGCAGAGATTCCGGGTTTACCTATGGCTACACCTTC. Translation gives CATSRDSGFTYGYTF. Combining the CDR3 with reference TRBV15 and TRBJ1-2 gives the whole variable domain DAMVIQNPRYQVTQFGKPVTLSCSQTLNHNVMYWYQQKSSQAPKLLFHYYDKDFNNEADTPDNFQSRRPNTSFCFLDIRSPGLGDTAMYLCATSRDSGFTYGYTFGSGTRLTVV.

The rearrangement joins TRBV4-2 to TRBJ1-1; TRBD1 aligns across 7 bases. V dropped 4 bases and J dropped 1; count of bases not matched to a gene: 6. The V gene's germline CDR1 is LGHNA and CDR2 YNFKEQ. The CDR3 runs to 15 residues. The CDR3 bases are TGTGCCAGCAGCCGGGCCCGGGACAGGAACACTGAAGCTTTCTTT. Translated: CASSRARDRNTEAFF.

The CDR3 region has the DNA TGTGCCAGCAGCCAATTGGGACAGGGGGCGTGGGAGACCCAGTACTTC. It encodes CASSQLGQGAWETQYF. The rearrangement links TRBV5-4 to TRBJ2-5; 12 bases agree with TRBD1. The ends lost 4 bases at V and 5 bases at J; junction bases unmatched: 9. CDR3 length equals 16 residues. Germline V gene data show CDR1 as SGHNT and CDR2 as YYREEE (reference sequence).

The chain has TRBV9 and TRBJ2-1, with TRBD2 as a possible D gene (6 bases). The V end lost 3 bases, the J end lost 7 bases, and 14 bases lay between the germline ends. Germline V lookup: CDR1 SGDLS, CDR2 YYNGEE. The CDR3 is made up of 14 amino acids. The CDR3 reads CASSGTGLSNEQFF. The CDR3 DNA reads TGTGCCAGCAGCGGAACCGGACTATCTAATGAGCAGTTCTTC. Full variable domain (rest looked up from reference TRBV9 and TRBJ2-1): DSGVTQTPKHLITATGQRVTLRCSPRSGDLSVYWYQQSLDQGLQFLIQYYNGEERAKGNILERFSAQQFPDLHSELNLSSLELGDSALYFCASSGTGLSNEQFFGPGTRLTVL.

This clone was counted a single time. This chain uses TRBV5-4 with TRBJ1-2; weak D call: TRBD1 (6 bases). This CDR3 comprises 15 residues. CDR1 is SGHNT, CDR2 YYREEE, per germline (reference sequence). V was clipped by 4 bases and J by 2 bases, with 15 bases between them. The CDR3 protein is CASSVNRALNYGYTF. CDR3 bases: TGTGCCAGCAGCGTCAACAGGGCTCTCAACTATGGCTACACCTTC.

This clone has a handful of counts. The chain couples TRBV9 to TRBJ2-1, with a tentative D call TRBD2 (6 bases). Trimming cost V 0 bases and J 4 bases, with 11 bases left between them. CDR1 and CDR2 (germline): SGDLS, YYNGEE. This CDR3 spans 15 amino acids. In DNA, the CDR3 is TGTGCCAGCAGCGTAGCGCTAGCGTCATACAATGAGCAGTTCTTC. It translates to CASSVALASYNEQFF.

This CDR3 reads CASRRQMNTEAFF. CDR3 nucleotide sequence: TGTGCCAGCAGGCGGCAGATGAACACTGAAGCTTTCTTT. This chain uses TRBV6-5 with TRBJ1-1; D is ambiguous. Trimming took 6 bases from V and 0 from J, leaving 8 bases between them. This CDR3 contains 13 residues. Germline CDR1 MNHEY, CDR2 SVGAGI.

This sequence joins TRBV29-1 and TRBJ2-1; 12 nucleotides line up with TRBD2. Germline V gene sequence: CDR1 SQVTM, CDR2 ANQGSEA. V lost 7 bases and J lost 12; bases outside the gene matches: 13. The CDR3 is 14 amino acids. The CDR3 region is CSADPSGRAWGQFF. The CDR3 nucleotides are TGCAGCGCCGATCCTAGCGGGAGGGCTTGGGGGCAGTTCTTC.

V gene TRBV7-9 combines with J gene TRBJ1-2, with 7 bases matching TRBD1. This CDR3 has 18 residues. Per the germline V gene, CDR1 is SEHNR and CDR2 is FQNEAQ (reference sequence). V lost 5 bases, J lost 4 bases, and 19 bases stayed unmatched. This chain's CDR3 is CASSHTLFQGQEFYGYTF. The CDR3 DNA follows: TGTGCCAGCAGCCATACCCTTTTTCAAGGACAGGAGTTCTATGGCTACACCTTC.

The chain carries TRBV4-1 and TRBJ1-2; D is uncertain. CDR1 MGHRA and CDR2 YSYEKL come from the germline V gene. The CDR3 covers 15 residues. With 3 bases removed from V and 5 bases from J, the gap between germline ends came to 16 bases. The CDR3, as DNA: TGCGCCAGCAGCCACTTAAATCCGGGATCTTATGGCTACACCTTC. Translating gives CASSHLNPGSYGYTF.